This TCR beta chain was sequenced during a study of T cells after yellow fever vaccination (dated by TCRdb to about 2019). Study-level background: Libraries from fractions with low cell numbers were prepared with the SMART-Seq v4 Ultra Low Input RNA kit. The cohort comprised two healthy male donors, one aged 18 to 29 and one aged 30 to 39 years. To follow T-cell clones before and after both primary and booster YFV17D yellow fever vaccination, bulk TCR alpha and beta repertoires underwent longitudinal sequencing. Blood samples were taken at several timepoints before and after primary and secondary immunization, and bulk PBMC replicates and cell subsets were isolated. General findings and caveats noted by the study authors: Because only two donors were included in the study, the extent to which the findings can be generalized is limited. Compared with the primary T-cell response, the secondary T-cell response was faster but weaker, reaching its peak on day 5 rather than on day 15. A small share of clonotypes occurred in both CD4 and CD8 compartments, likely arising from convergent recombination. Most clones expanded after primary vaccination (96% of CD4 and roughly 91% of CD8) were re-detected after the booster, suggesting that broad memory maintenance occurred. FACS-sorted repertoires could contain abundant contaminating clonotypes from the bulk population, so computational filtering was required.

This clonotype was detected only a few times. Its antigen is still unknown. No much larger clone is present one base from it, and per-base qualities are unavailable. The intended sense of this specimen's treatment or condition label: live attenuated yellow fever vaccine strain. A standard Ficoll-Paque protocol was used to isolate PBMCs from peripheral blood. Dynabeads CD4 and CD8 positive selection kits were used to isolate CD4 and CD8 T-cell fractions. RNA was extracted with TriZol from bulk PBMCs, CD4 and CD8 fractions, and dextramer-positive and dextramer-negative fractions. TCR cDNA was synthesized by 5'RACE template switching, through which a universal primer site and unique molecular identifiers were introduced. Priming of cDNA synthesis was performed from both the TCR alpha and TCR beta constant segments. Libraries were amplified in two PCR steps, with sample barcodes and sequencing adapters added in the second step. Sequencing of libraries was performed on Illumina HiSeq 2500 (2x100 bp) or NovaSeq (2x150 bp). The paper's processing steps were these. Reads were demultiplexed and collapsed into UMI consensus sequences with MIGEC, and V(D)J alignment was performed with MiXCR. Using edgeR on replicate PBMC samples, clonotypes were called vaccine-responding if FDR was below 0.01 and the log2 fold change was above 5 up to day 15. Each bulk clonotype was labeled CD4 or CD8 based on which sequenced repertoire, CD4 or CD8, contained the clonotype at higher abundance. In TCRdb, the public reads were trimmed at Q25 with fastp and aligned with MiXCR, with productive beta chains retained. For every CDR3 protein sequence, its rows merge into one entry that carries the most common genes and DNA. TCRdb's processing, not the study's, gives the V and J calls here. The sample includes about 240,000 distinct CDR3 sequences, with around 7% observed a single time. Of the sample, 0.65% to 0.9% falls within the top ten clones.

The junction carries 15 bases between V and J, which are trimmed by 6 bases and 1 base respectively. The CDR3 measures 15 amino acids from cysteine to phenylalanine. Only the CDR3 DNA stays, 45 bases, in frame from base 1. Taken from the germline V gene, the CDR1 and CDR2 loops are KGHSH and LQKENI. The rearrangement combines TRBV18 with TRBJ2-5, with a tentative D call of TRBD1 or TRBD2, each matching 5 bases. The clonotype was recovered from a man aged 25 to 45 who received the YFV17D yellow fever vaccine. The source material was CD4+ T cells sorted from PBMCs, sampled 15 days after the yellow fever booster vaccination. The nucleotides are TGTGCCAGCTCCGGGGCCTCTAGCAGCCAAGAGACCCAGTACTTC. Its amino acids are CASSGASSSQETQYF.